This entry features one T cell receptor (beta chain) sequence. These data come from a study of blood T cell repertoires in COVID-19. The repertoire was sequenced with immunoSEQ multiplex PCR; TCRdb's copy has only in-frame clones and lacks some. The table includes around 200,000 clones, around 87% detected once. V gave up 6 bases and J gave up 5 bases; unmatched junction bases: 10. CDR1 and CDR2 from the germline V gene are SQVTM and ANQGSEA. The CDR3 contains 14 residues. The chain recombines TRBV29-1 with TRBJ1-5, with 7 bases aligning to TRBD1. The TCR was taken from a man between 60 and 70 years old who had recovered from COVID-19. Sequencing was performed on peripheral blood. For the CDR3, the DNA is TGCAGCGTCGCCACCACAGGGGAGTATCAGCCCCAGCATTTT. Protein product: CSVATTGEYQPQHF. Full variable domain (remainder filled in from reference TRBV29-1 and TRBJ1-5): SAVISQKPSRDICQRGTSLTIQCQVDSQVTMMFWYRQQPGQSLTLIATANQGSEATYESGFVIDKFPISRPNLTFSTLTVSNMSPEDSSIYLCSVATTGEYQPQHFGDGTRLSIL.